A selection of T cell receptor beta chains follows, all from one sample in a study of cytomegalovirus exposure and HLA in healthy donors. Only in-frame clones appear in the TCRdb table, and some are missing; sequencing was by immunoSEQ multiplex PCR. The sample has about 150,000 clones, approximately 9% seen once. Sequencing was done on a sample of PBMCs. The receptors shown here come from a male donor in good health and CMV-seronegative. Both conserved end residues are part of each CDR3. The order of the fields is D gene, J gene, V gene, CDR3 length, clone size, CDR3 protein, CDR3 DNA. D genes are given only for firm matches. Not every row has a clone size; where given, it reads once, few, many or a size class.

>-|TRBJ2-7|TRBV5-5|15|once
CASSLVGRLSYEQYF
TGTGCCAGCAGCTTGGTGGGCAGGCTCTCCTACGAGCAGTACTTC
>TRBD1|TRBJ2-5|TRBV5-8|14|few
CASSTGQGQETQYF
TGTGCCAGCAGCACCGGACAGGGCCAAGAGACCCAGTACTTC
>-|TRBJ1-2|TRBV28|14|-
CASSLIQENYGYTF
TGTGCCAGCAGTTTGATCCAGGAAAACTATGGCTACACCTTC
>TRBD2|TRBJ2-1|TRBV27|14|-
CASSFSGLAGGLFF
TGTGCCAGCAGTTTCTCTGGACTAGCGGGAGGTCTGTTCTTC
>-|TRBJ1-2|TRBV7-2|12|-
CASSPHSYGYTF
TGTGCCAGCAGCCCTCACAGCTATGGCTACACCTTC
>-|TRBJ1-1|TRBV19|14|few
CASSIGLMNTEAFF
TGTGCCAGTAGTATAGGGCTGATGAACACTGAAGCTTTCTTT
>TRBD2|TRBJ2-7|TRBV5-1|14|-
CASSSTLGGVEQYF
TGCGCCAGCAGCTCCACACTGGGGGGGGTCGAGCAGTACTTC
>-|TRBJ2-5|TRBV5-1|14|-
CASSLGGEKETQYF
TGCGCCAGCAGCTTAGGCGGGGAGAAAGAGACCCAGTACTTC
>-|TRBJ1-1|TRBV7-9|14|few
CASSRQFLNTEAFF
TGTGCCAGCAGCCGACAGTTCCTCAACACTGAAGCTTTCTTT
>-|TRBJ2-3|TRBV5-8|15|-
CASSFSRGGPDTQYF
TGTGCCAGCAGCTTCAGCAGGGGAGGGCCAGATACGCAGTATTTT
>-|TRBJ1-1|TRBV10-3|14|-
CATEDPEADTETFF
TGTGCCACCGAGGATCCCGAGGCGGACACTGAAACTTTCTTT
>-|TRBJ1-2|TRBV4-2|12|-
CASTRGSTGYTF
TGTGCCAGCACGAGGGGGTCGACGGGCTACACCTTC
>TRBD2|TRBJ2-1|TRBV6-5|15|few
CASSYLAGTYNEQFF
TGTGCCAGCAGTTACCTAGCGGGAACCTACAATGAGCAGTTCTTC
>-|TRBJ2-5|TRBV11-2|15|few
CASSLVGGPQETQYF
TGTGCCAGCAGCTTAGTGGGAGGACCCCAAGAGACCCAGTACTTC
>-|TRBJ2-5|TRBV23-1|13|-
CASSPALCGEQYF
TGCGCCAGCAGTCCTGCCCTGTGTGGAGAGCAGTACTTC
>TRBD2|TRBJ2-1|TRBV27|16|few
CASRSSGLAGRHEQFF
TGTGCCAGCAGGTCATCGGGACTAGCGGGAAGGCATGAGCAGTTCTTC
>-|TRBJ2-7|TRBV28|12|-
CASINWGGALYF
TGTGCCAGCATCAACTGGGGGGGGGCGTTGTACTTC
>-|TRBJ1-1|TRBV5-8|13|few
CASSLGRGTEAFF
TGTGCCAGCAGCCTGGGGAGGGGCACTGAAGCTTTCTTT
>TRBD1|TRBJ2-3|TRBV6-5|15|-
CASSRGQGRLDTQYF
TGTGCCAGCAGCCGCGGACAGGGAAGGCTAGATACGCAGTATTTT
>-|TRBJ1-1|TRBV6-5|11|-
CASSYLREAFF
TGTGCCAGCAGTTACCTCCGGGAGGCTTTCTTT
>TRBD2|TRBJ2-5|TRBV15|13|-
CATYQRDQETQYF
TGTGCCACCTACCAGCGGGATCAAGAGACCCAGTACTTC
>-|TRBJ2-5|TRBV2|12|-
CASTTGGETQYF
TGTGCCAGCACCACCGGAGGGGAGACCCAGTACTTC
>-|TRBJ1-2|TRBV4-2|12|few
CASSFEAHGYTF
TGTGCCAGCAGCTTCGAGGCCCATGGCTACACCTTC
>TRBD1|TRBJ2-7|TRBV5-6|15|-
CASSPGTGGGYEQYF
TGTGCCAGCAGCCCCGGGACAGGGGGCGGATACGAGCAGTACTTC
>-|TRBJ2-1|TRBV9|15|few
CASSGGGILRNEQFF
TGTGCCAGCAGCGGGGGCGGGATATTACGCAATGAGCAGTTCTTC
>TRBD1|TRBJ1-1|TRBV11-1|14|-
CATEGGLRDTEAFF
TGTGCCACCGAAGGGGGCTTGAGGGACACTGAAGCTTTCTTT
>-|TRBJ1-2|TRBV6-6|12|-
CASSRVSYGYTF
TGTGCCAGCAGCCGGGTGTCCTATGGCTACACCTTC
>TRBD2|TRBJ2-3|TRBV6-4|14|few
CASSQAGNTDTQYF
TGTGCCAGCAGCCAAGCGGGGAACACAGATACGCAGTATTTT
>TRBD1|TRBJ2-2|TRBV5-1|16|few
CASSLEWTGSTGELFF
TGCGCCAGCAGCTTGGAGTGGACAGGGAGCACCGGGGAGCTGTTTTTT
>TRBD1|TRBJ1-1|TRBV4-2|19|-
CASSQLTPGQGQVGTEAFF
TGTGCCAGCAGCCAACTGACCCCCGGACAGGGGCAGGTGGGAACTGAAGCTTTCTTT
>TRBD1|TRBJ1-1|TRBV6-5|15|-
CASSPAPTGGTEAFF
TGTGCCAGCAGTCCCGCCCCTACAGGGGGCACTGAAGCTTTCTTT
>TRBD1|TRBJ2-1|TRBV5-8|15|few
CASSWPGTVGNEQFF
TGTGCCAGCAGCTGGCCCGGGACAGTAGGCAATGAGCAGTTCTTC
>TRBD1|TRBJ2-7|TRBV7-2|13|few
CASGRDRIYEQYF
TGTGCCAGCGGTAGGGACAGGATCTACGAGCAGTACTTC
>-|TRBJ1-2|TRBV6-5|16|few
CASSYRLGGVDDGYTF
TGTGCCAGCAGTTACCGCCTGGGAGGGGTCGACGATGGCTACACCTTC
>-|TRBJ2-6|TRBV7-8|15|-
CASSLGSSGANVLTF
TGTGCCAGCAGCCTAGGGAGCTCTGGGGCCAACGTCCTGACTTTC
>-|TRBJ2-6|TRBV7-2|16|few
CASSPEVGAGANVLTF
TGTGCCAGCAGCCCAGAGGTCGGGGCTGGGGCCAACGTCCTGACTTTC
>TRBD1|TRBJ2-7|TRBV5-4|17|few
CASSLGGGQGATYEQYF
TGTGCCAGCAGCTTGGGGGGAGGACAGGGGGCGACTTACGAGCAGTACTTC
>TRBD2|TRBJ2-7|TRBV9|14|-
CASSASGFSYEQYF
TGTGCCAGCAGCGCTAGCGGTTTCTCCTACGAGCAGTACTTC
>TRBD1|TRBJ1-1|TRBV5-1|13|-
CASSYDRDTEAFF
TGCGCCAGCAGCTATGACAGGGACACTGAAGCTTTCTTT
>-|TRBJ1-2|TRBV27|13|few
CASSLSGQYGYTF
TGTGCCAGCAGTTTATCTGGTCAGTATGGCTACACCTTC
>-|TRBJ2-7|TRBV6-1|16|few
CASSVPYPKWSYEQYF
TGTGCCAGCAGTGTCCCCTACCCTAAATGGTCCTACGAGCAGTACTTC
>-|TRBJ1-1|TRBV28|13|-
CASSLGRNTEAFF
TGTGCCAGCAGTTTAGGGAGGAACACTGAAGCTTTCTTT
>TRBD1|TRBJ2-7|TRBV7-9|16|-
CASSFKGRDRGYEQYF
TGTGCCAGCAGCTTCAAAGGCCGCGACAGGGGGTACGAGCAGTACTTC
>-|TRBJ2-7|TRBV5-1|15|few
CASSSDPQATYEQYF
TGCGCCAGCAGCTCTGACCCACAGGCGACCTACGAGCAGTACTTC
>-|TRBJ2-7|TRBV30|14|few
CAWVPGHPGYEQYF
TGTGCCTGGGTCCCCGGACACCCAGGCTACGAGCAGTACTTC
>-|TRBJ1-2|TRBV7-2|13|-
CASSLEGGYGYTF
TGTGCCAGCAGCTTAGAAGGAGGCTATGGCTACACCTTC
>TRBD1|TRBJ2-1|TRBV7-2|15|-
CASSLENRGRNEQFF
TGTGCCAGCAGCTTAGAGAACAGGGGGCGAAATGAGCAGTTCTTC
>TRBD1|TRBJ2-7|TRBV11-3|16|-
CASSDSGQGEFGEQYF
TGTGCCAGCAGTGACTCCGGACAGGGTGAATTCGGGGAGCAGTACTTC
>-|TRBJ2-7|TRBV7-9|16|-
CASSPMTGHRAGEQYF
TGTGCCAGCAGCCCAATGACGGGACACAGGGCGGGCGAGCAGTACTTC